These T cell receptor beta chains were read from a single sample in a study of blood T cell repertoires in COVID-19. Measured with immunoSEQ multiplex PCR; TCRdb has only the in-frame clones, and not every one. The repertoire holds 35,000 to 40,000 clones, 70% to 90% seen once, with 30% to 40% in the top ten. Sequenced sample: peripheral blood. The receptors stem from a man between 65 and 85 years old with active COVID-19. Each CDR3 is given with its conserved first and last residue. Fields, in order: D gene, clone size, V gene, J gene, CDR3 DNA, CDR3 protein. A D gene is named only where the DNA matches it firmly. Only part of the rows carry a size: once, few, many, or a class if the clone is expanded.

TRBD2,-,TRBV19,TRBJ2-4,TGTGCCAGTAGTTCCAAGGGAGGGATTCAGTACTTC,CASSSKGGIQYF
-,-,TRBV28,TRBJ1-2,TGTGCCAGCAGTTTATCTCCAGGTGGAGGCTACACCTTC,CASSLSPGGGYTF
TRBD1,-,TRBV6-5,TRBJ1-3,TGTGCCAGCACTCCGGACAGGGGTAACACCATATATTTT,CASTPDRGNTIYF
TRBD2,-,TRBV2,TRBJ2-3,TGTGCCAGCAGTGAAGACGGGGGGAGCACAGATACGCAGTATTTT,CASSEDGGSTDTQYF
-,-,TRBV7-8,TRBJ1-5,TGTGCCAGCAGCTTAGAGTTGGCAAGCAATCAGCCCCAGCATTTT,CASSLELASNQPQHF
-,-,TRBV3-1/TRBV3-2,TRBJ2-3,TGTGCCAGCAGCCTCGAGGACTCTCCCACAGATACGCAGTATTTT,CASSLEDSPTDTQYF
-,-,TRBV5-4,TRBJ2-7,TGTGCCAGCAGCCTGGACAGAACAGAGCAGTACTTC,CASSLDRTEQYF
-,-,TRBV2,TRBJ2-2,TGTGCCAGCAGTTGGTCGCTACAGGGAGCGAACACCGGGGAGCTGTTTTTT,CASSWSLQGANTGELFF
-,-,TRBV20-1,TRBJ2-5,TGCAGTGCTAGGGGGGCGGAGACCCAGTACTTC,CSARGAETQYF
TRBD1,-,TRBV7-9,TRBJ2-3,TGTGCCAGCAGCCGACAGGGAGTTGGAGATACGCAGTATTTT,CASSRQGVGDTQYF
-,-,TRBV18,TRBJ2-4,TGTGCCAGCTCGGGAGTAGGGACACTCTCACGGGCCAAAAACATTCAGTACTTC,CASSGVGTLSRAKNIQYF
TRBD1,-,TRBV10-3,TRBJ1-3,TGTGCCATCAATGGACAGGGAGGAAACACCATATATTTT,CAINGQGGNTIYF
-,-,TRBV6-6,TRBJ1-5,TGTGCCAGCAGTTACTCGCCGGGGTGGGGCAATCAGCCCCAGCATTTT,CASSYSPGWGNQPQHF
-,-,TRBV28,TRBJ1-4,TGTGCCAGCAGTTTCTGGGGGGATAATGAAAAACTGTTTTTT,CASSFWGDNEKLFF
-,-,TRBV9,TRBJ2-1,TGTGCCAGCAGCGTAGTAAGTAGCGGCAATGAGCAGTTCTTC,CASSVVSSGNEQFF
-,-,TRBV11-3,TRBJ2-1,TGTGCCAGCAGCACGTCGGGGTCGTCTTACAATGAGCAGTTCTTC,CASSTSGSSYNEQFF
-,-,TRBV11-2,TRBJ2-1,TGTGCCAGCAGCTCCCTTCAGGGCTCCTACAATGAGCAGTTCTTC,CASSSLQGSYNEQFF
-,-,TRBV7-9,TRBJ1-2,TGTGCCAGCAGCTCCAAACTGACAGCCATAGCTAACTATGGCTACACCTTC,CASSSKLTAIANYGYTF
TRBD2,-,TRBV9,TRBJ2-1,TGTGCCAGCAGCGTAGCTGGCGGGAGAAGCTACAATGAGCAGTTCTTC,CASSVAGGRSYNEQFF
TRBD1,once,TRBV12-3/TRBV12-4,TRBJ2-1,TGTGCCAGCAGTCTCGGACAGGGCGGTGAGCAGTTCTTC,CASSLGQGGEQFF
TRBD2,-,TRBV7-9,TRBJ2-5,TGTGCCAGCAGCTCTCTAGCCGGGACTAGCGGCATCCAAGAGACCCAGTACTTC,CASSSLAGTSGIQETQYF
TRBD1,-,TRBV7-2,TRBJ2-7,TGTGCCAGCAGCTTAGTTGGGACAGGGAGACAGGGCGAGCAGTACTTC,CASSLVGTGRQGEQYF
TRBD2,-,TRBV19,TRBJ2-5,TGTGCCAGTATGTTGGCGGGGGATGTGACAGAGACCCAGTACTTC,CASMLAGDVTETQYF
TRBD1,-,TRBV27,TRBJ1-6,TGTGCCAGCAGTTTAACCAACCCGGGACAGGCGGGATCACCCCTCCACTTT,CASSLTNPGQAGSPLHF
-,few,TRBV30,TRBJ1-1,TGTGCCGGGCTTCATTTCACTGAAGCTTTCTTT,CAGLHFTEAFF
TRBD1,-,TRBV19,TRBJ2-7,TGTGCCAGTAGTAGGGGACAGGGCTCCTACGAGCAGTACTTC,CASSRGQGSYEQYF
TRBD2,-,TRBV24-1,TRBJ2-1,TGTGCCACCAGTGACCGGGTAGCGGGAGCCGATGAGCAGTTCTTC,CATSDRVAGADEQFF
TRBD1,-,TRBV7-2,TRBJ1-4,TGTGCCAGCAGCTTAGCGTTGGTTGGGACAGGGCTAACTAATGAAAAACTGTTTTTT,CASSLALVGTGLTNEKLFF
-,-,TRBV7-2,TRBJ2-3,TGTGCCAGCAGCTCAAACACCCGCACAGATACGCAGTATTTT,CASSSNTRTDTQYF
-,-,TRBV27,TRBJ1-6,TGTGCCAGCAGTCCAAGACAGGCCTATAATTCACCCCTCCACTTT,CASSPRQAYNSPLHF
TRBD1,-,TRBV4-2,TRBJ2-1,TGTGCCAGCAGCCCCTTCCGGGACAGAAACAATGAGCAGTTCTTC,CASSPFRDRNNEQFF
-,-,TRBV25-1,TRBJ1-2,TGTGCCAGCAGTCCGCAGGGTACGATGAACTATGGCTACACCTTC,CASSPQGTMNYGYTF
TRBD1,-,TRBV6-6,TRBJ2-1,TGTGCCAGCAGTTACGGGACAGGGGTTTACAATGAGCAGTTCTTC,CASSYGTGVYNEQFF
-,-,TRBV30,TRBJ2-4,TGTGCCCTCACGACAGGGAGGAACATTCAGTACTTC,CALTTGRNIQYF
TRBD2,-,TRBV19,TRBJ2-3,TGTGCCAGTAATCGACTAGCGGGAGGGCCCGCAGATACGCAGTATTTT,CASNRLAGGPADTQYF
TRBD1,once,TRBV6-2/TRBV6-3,TRBJ2-4,TGTGCCAGCAGCCAAGACAGGGCGCGATTGGCCAAAAACATTCAGTACTTC,CASSQDRARLAKNIQYF
-,-,TRBV7-8,TRBJ1-2,TGTGCCAGCAGGAGGGAGACTAACTATGGCTACACCTTC,CASRRETNYGYTF
-,once,TRBV3-1/TRBV3-2,TRBJ2-3,TGTGCCAGCAGCCCACATCCCCACCTTAGCACAGATACGCAGTATTTT,CASSPHPHLSTDTQYF
-,few,TRBV28,TRBJ1-5,TGTGCCAGCAGCCTATCCGCGGGACCACACAATCAGCCCCAGCATTTT,CASSLSAGPHNQPQHF
TRBD2,-,TRBV5-1,TRBJ2-7,TGCGCCAGCAGCTCTGGACTAGCGGAGTCCTACGAGCAGTACTTC,CASSSGLAESYEQYF
-,-,TRBV28,TRBJ2-2,TGTGCCACAAGCAGGGGGGACACCGGGGAGCTGTTTTTT,CATSRGDTGELFF
-,-,TRBV5-1,TRBJ1-6,TGCGCCAGCAGCTTCCAGGGTTTTTCCTCTTATAATTCACCCCTCCACTTT,CASSFQGFSSYNSPLHF
TRBD1,-,TRBV12-3/TRBV12-4,TRBJ1-4,TGTGCCAGCAGTTTTTGGACAGGAGGACTGTTTTTT,CASSFWTGGLFF
TRBD2,once,TRBV11-3,TRBJ2-7,TGTGCCAGCAGCTTAGAAGGGCGGGGGGACCCCTACGAGCAGTACTTC,CASSLEGRGDPYEQYF
-,-,TRBV29-1,TRBJ2-6,TGCAGCGTCCGACAGGATAGCTCTGGGGCCAACGTCCTGACTTTC,CSVRQDSSGANVLTF
TRBD2,-,TRBV7-2,TRBJ2-5,TGTGCCAGCAGCCTATCGGGGAGGGGCCGTGGGACCCAGTACTTC,CASSLSGRGRGTQYF
TRBD1,-,TRBV24-1,TRBJ2-5,TGTGCCACCGGAAGACAGGGGGGACCCCAGTACTTC,CATGRQGGPQYF
-,-,TRBV15,TRBJ2-1,TGTGCCACCAGCAGAGGGAGCTCCTACAATGAGCAGTTCTTC,CATSRGSSYNEQFF
TRBD1,-,TRBV24-1,TRBJ1-5,TGTGCCACCAGCACAGGGGTTGGTCAGCCCCAGCATTTT,CATSTGVGQPQHF
-,-,TRBV29-1,TRBJ2-1,TGCAGCGTTCGAGGTAATGAGCAGTTCTTC,CSVRGNEQFF
TRBD2,-,TRBV7-3,TRBJ2-1,TGTGCCAGCAGCTCCCTAGCGGGAGACTACAATGAGCAGTTCTTC,CASSSLAGDYNEQFF
-,-,TRBV5-1,TRBJ1-1,TGCGCCAGCAGCTCGGAGGGTGGAACTGAAGCTTTCTTT,CASSSEGGTEAFF
-,-,TRBV11-2,TRBJ2-7,TGTGCCAGCAGCTTAGAATCCGTGCCCAGGGGTGGAGGAGAGCAGTACTTC,CASSLESVPRGGGEQYF